One and the same sample provided the 18 T cell receptor beta chains below, sequenced in a study of T cells expressing NK-cell markers. TCRdb reprocessed the 5' RACE reads and keeps a single row for each CDR3 protein, giving no DNA. The repertoire shows about 430,000 distinct CDR3 sequences; the top ten hold almost 1.5%. The sequenced material came from blood T cells: a sorted CD56 or NKG2C T cell subset, CD4+ or CD8+ T cells, or bulk PBMC T cells (not recorded which). These receptor sequences come from a woman in her forties or fifties in good health.

The gene calls are TRBV4-1 and TRBJ2-7. This CDR3 comprises 13 residues. Germline lookup yields CDR1 MGHRA and CDR2 YSYEKL. The CDR3 spells CASSQDLWGEQYF.

V and J are TRBV16 and TRBJ2-5. CDR1 and CDR2 (germline): KGHSY, FQNENV. This CDR3 comprises 15 residues. CDR3 sequence: CASSQLAANQETQYF.

The J gene is TRBJ2-1, the V gene TRBV28; with no DNA, the TCRdb D assignment of TRBD2 cannot be verified. The CDR3 totals 15 residues. CDR1 MDHEN and CDR2 SYDVKM come from the germline V gene. The CDR3 protein is CASSLRDFSYNEQFF.

V gene TRBV20-1 combines with J gene TRBJ2-1; TCRdb reports TRBD2, a call that lacks DNA to check it against. CDR1 DFQATT and CDR2 SNEGSKA come from the germline V gene (reference sequence). This CDR3 contains 20 residues. The CDR3: CSAGAVGTSGRGGLTSEQFF.

The rearrangement links TRBV20-1 to TRBJ2-7. Germline V gene sequence: CDR1 DFQATT, CDR2 SNEGSKA (reference sequence). The CDR3 totals 12 residues. CDR3: CSVFRESYEQYF.

The rearrangement links TRBV3-1 to TRBJ2-7; no DNA is available, so the TRBD2 call from TCRdb remains unchecked. The CDR3 consists of 14 residues. Germline V gives CDR1 LGHDT, CDR2 YNNKEL (reference sequence). CDR3 sequence reads: CASSSGTRSYEQYF.

This chain links TRBV11-3 with TRBJ2-3; TCRdb names TRBD2, which stays unverified in the absence of DNA. The CDR3 is made up of 16 amino acids. Germline V gene data show CDR1 as SGHNT and CDR2 as YENEEA. CDR3 amino acids: CASSSGRGSGRKGQYF.

The chain is built from TRBV20-1 and TRBJ1-1. The CDR3 sequence is 15 residues long. CDR1 and CDR2 (germline): DFQATT, SNEGSKA (reference sequence). CDR3 region: CSAPPALNTGTEAFF.

J is TRBJ2-3 and V is TRBV14; TCRdb outputs TRBD2, but without DNA this stays unchecked. The CDR3 is made up of 16 amino acids. From germline, CDR1 is SGHDN and CDR2 FVKESK. The CDR3 sequence: CASSQKGLAYTDTQYF.

CDR3 residues: CASSYSTPTGDTQYF. V and J are TRBV6-6 and TRBJ2-3. The CDR3 has 15 amino acids. CDR1 and CDR2 (germline): MNHNY, SVGAGI (reference sequence).

The rearrangement uses TRBV5-1 and TRBJ2-1; the D call from TCRdb, TRBD1, cannot be confirmed without DNA. The length of the CDR3 is 18 residues. The germline gives CDR1 SGHRS, CDR2 YFSETQ. The CDR3 sequence: CASRLRQTLSSSYNEQFF.

The chain has TRBV5-1 and TRBJ2-5; TCRdb gives TRBD1 as the D gene, but with no DNA this cannot be confirmed. Germline CDR1 SGHRS, CDR2 YFSETQ. CDR3 length equals 16 residues. This CDR3 is CASSYTGTGGAETQYF.

The chain combines TRBV6-1 with TRBJ2-3; with no DNA, the TCRdb D assignment of TRBD1 cannot be verified. The CDR3 runs 15 residues. The germline V gene encodes CDR1 MNHNS and CDR2 SASEGT. Here the CDR3 reads CASTLWGSSTDTQYF.

V and J are TRBV29-1 and TRBJ2-7. CDR1 is SQVTM, CDR2 ANQGSEA, per germline. CDR3 length: 13 amino acids. The CDR3 spells CSVGWRSSYEQYF.

This chain's CDR3 is CASSPPGSLGGYTF. This rearrangement joins TRBV12-3 or TRBV12-4 to TRBJ1-2; with no DNA, the TCRdb D assignment of TRBD1 cannot be verified. The length of the CDR3 is 14 residues.

The chain joins TRBV7-2 to TRBJ2-7; TCRdb outputs TRBD2, but without DNA this stays unchecked. Germline V lookup: CDR1 SGHTA, CDR2 FQGNSA. CDR3 length equals 13 residues. This CDR3 reads CASSLLRVYEQYF. Complete variable domain (other parts from reference TRBV7-2 and TRBJ2-7): GAGVSQSPSNKVTEKGKDVELRCDPISGHTALYWYRQSLGQGLEFLIYFQGNSAPDKSGLPSDRFSAERTGGSVSTLTIQRTQQEDSAVYLCASSLLRVYEQYFGPGTRLTVT.

The chain joins TRBV30 to TRBJ2-7; there is no DNA to check the TCRdb D call of TRBD2. This CDR3 spans 13 amino acids. The germline V gene encodes CDR1 GTSNPN and CDR2 SVGIG (reference sequence). This CDR3 reads CAWGPMVVSEQYF.

The V call is TRBV30, the J call TRBJ1-3; TCRdb's D call of TRBD1 is untestable without DNA. The germline V gene encodes CDR1 GTSNPN and CDR2 SVGIG (reference sequence). This CDR3 region has 14 residues. CDR3 amino acids: CAWSRDSSGNTIYF.